This T cell receptor beta chain appears in the sequencing data of a study of T-cell memory formation after mild COVID-19. The CDR3 runs to 13 residues. Germline CDR1 is SGHTA and CDR2 is FQGTGA. Between the trimmed V and J ends, which lost 0 bases and 4 bases, there was a span of 4 bases. TCRdb used MiXCR to reprocess the 5' RACE reads, holding one entry per CDR3 protein. The sample has 200,000 or so distinct CDR3 sequences; 15% to 20% are singletons. This receptor was identified in an adult woman who had mild COVID-19 (a few samples of this study predate the infection). Cell type and time point are not known. Sequences were obtained from PBMCs or a T cell subset sorted from them (not recorded which). The chain uses TRBV7-3 and TRBJ2-1; unclear D gene. CDR3 sequence reads: CASSLTVYNEQFF. The CDR3 bases are TGTGCCAGCAGCTTAACTGTGTACAATGAGCAGTTCTTC. The variable domain in full, completed from reference TRBV7-3 and TRBJ2-1, reads GAGVSQTPSNKVTEKGKYVELRCDPISGHTALYWYRQSLGQGPEFLIYFQGTGAADDSGLPNDRFFAVRPEGSVSTLKIQRTERGDSAVYLCASSLTVYNEQFFGPGTRLTVL.